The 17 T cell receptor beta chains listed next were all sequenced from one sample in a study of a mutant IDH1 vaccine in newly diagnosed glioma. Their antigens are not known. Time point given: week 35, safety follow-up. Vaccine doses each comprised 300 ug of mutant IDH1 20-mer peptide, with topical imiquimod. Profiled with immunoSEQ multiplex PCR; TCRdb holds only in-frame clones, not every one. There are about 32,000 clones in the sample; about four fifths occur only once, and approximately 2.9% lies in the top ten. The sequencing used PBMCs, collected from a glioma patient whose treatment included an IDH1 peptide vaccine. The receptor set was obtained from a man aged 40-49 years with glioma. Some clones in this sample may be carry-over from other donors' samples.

The CDR3 DNA reads TGTGCCAGCAGCTTGGCCACGGGCGTCAGAACTGAAGCTTTCTTT. It encodes CASSLATGVRTEAFF. The gene calls are TRBV5-8 and TRBJ1-1; D gene uncertain. This CDR3 has 15 amino acids. V lost 0 bases, J lost 5 bases, and 14 bases lay in between. Germline lookup yields CDR1 SGHTS and CDR2 YDEGEE. The full variable domain, completed using reference TRBV5-8 and TRBJ1-1, is EAGVTQSPTHLIKTRGQQATLRCSPISGHTSVYWYQQALGLGLQFLLWYDEGEERNRGNFPPRFSGRQFPNYSSELNVNALELEDSALYLCASSLATGVRTEAFFGQGTRLTVV.

The CDR3 spells CARGDGNYGYTF. The CDR3 DNA sequence: TGTGCTCGGGGGGACGGTAACTATGGCTACACCTTC. The chain uses TRBV30 and TRBJ1-2; the D gene is possibly TRBD1 (5 bases). Per the germline V gene, CDR1 is GTSNPN and CDR2 is SVGIG (reference sequence). The CDR3 loop spans 12 amino acids.

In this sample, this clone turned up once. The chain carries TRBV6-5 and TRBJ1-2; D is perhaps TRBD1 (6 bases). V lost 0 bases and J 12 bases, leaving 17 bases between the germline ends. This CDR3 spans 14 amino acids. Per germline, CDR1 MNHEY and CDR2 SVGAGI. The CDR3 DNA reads TGTGCCAGCAGTTACTCCGCGCCCCAGGGGCCTCACACCTTC. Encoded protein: CASSYSAPQGPHTF.

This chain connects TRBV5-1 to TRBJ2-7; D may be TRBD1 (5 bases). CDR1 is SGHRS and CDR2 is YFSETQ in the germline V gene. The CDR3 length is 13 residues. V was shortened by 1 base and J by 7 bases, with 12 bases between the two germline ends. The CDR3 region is CASSLLGHGEQYF. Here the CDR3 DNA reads TGCGCCAGCAGCTTGTTGGGGCATGGAGAGCAGTACTTC. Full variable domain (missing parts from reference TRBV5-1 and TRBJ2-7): KAGVTQTPRYLIKTRGQQVTLSCSPISGHRSVSWYQQTPGQGLQFLFEYFSETQRNKGNFPGRFSGRQFSNSRSEMNVSTLELGDSALYLCASSLLGHGEQYFGPGTRLTVT.

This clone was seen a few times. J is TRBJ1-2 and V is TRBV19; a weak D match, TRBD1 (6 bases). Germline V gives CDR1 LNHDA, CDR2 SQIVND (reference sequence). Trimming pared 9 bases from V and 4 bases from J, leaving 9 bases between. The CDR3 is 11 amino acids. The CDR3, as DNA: TGTGCCAGCGGACAGATCTATGGCTACACCTTC. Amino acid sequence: CASGQIYGYTF.

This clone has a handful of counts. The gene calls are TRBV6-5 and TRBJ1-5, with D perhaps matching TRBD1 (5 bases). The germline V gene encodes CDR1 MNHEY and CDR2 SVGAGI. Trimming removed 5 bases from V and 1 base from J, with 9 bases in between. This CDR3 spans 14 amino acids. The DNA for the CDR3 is TGTGCCAGCAGTCCCCGGGACAGCAATCAGCCCCAGCATTTT. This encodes CASSPRDSNQPQHF.

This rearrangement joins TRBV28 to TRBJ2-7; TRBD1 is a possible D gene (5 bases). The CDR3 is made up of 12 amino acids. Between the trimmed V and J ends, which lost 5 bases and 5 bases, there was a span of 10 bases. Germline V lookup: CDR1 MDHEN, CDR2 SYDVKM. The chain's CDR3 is CASSLDRHEQYF. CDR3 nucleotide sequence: TGTGCCAGCAGTCTTGACAGACACGAGCAGTACTTC.

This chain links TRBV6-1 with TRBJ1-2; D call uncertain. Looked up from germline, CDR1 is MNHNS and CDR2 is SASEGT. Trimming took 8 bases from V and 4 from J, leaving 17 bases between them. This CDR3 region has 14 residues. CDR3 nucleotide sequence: TGTGCCAGCGATCAGTCGGGAGGGCCCTATGGCTACACCTTC. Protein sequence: CASDQSGGPYGYTF.

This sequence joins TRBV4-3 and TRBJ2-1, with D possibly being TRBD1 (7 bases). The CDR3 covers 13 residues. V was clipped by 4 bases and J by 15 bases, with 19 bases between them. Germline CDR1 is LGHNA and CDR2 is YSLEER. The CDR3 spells CASSPEEGAAPFF. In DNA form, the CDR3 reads TGCGCCAGCAGCCCAGAGGAGGGGGCAGCTCCGTTCTTC.

The CDR3 here is CASSPRPGEAARNQPQHF. The CDR3 DNA sequence: TGTGCCAGCAGCCCACGCCCCGGGGAGGCCGCGCGCAATCAGCCCCAGCATTTT. The V gene is TRBV7-9, the J gene TRBJ1-5, with D unclear. This CDR3 comprises 18 residues. Trimming took 5 bases from V and 2 from J, leaving 22 bases between them. The germline gives CDR1 SEHNR, CDR2 FQNEAQ (reference sequence).

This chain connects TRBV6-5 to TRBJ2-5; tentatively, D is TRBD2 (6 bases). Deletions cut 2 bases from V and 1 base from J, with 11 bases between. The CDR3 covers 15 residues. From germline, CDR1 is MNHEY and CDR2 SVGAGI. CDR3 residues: CASSYGGVRQETQYF. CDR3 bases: TGTGCCAGCAGTTACGGAGGGGTTCGCCAAGAGACCCAGTACTTC.

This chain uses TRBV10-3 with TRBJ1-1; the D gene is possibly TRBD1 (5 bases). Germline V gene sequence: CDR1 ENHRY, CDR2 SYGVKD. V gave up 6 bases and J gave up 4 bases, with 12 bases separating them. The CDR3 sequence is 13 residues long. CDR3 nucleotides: TGTGCCATCAGCACAGGACGGGGCACTGAAGCTTTCTTT. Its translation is CAISTGRGTEAFF.

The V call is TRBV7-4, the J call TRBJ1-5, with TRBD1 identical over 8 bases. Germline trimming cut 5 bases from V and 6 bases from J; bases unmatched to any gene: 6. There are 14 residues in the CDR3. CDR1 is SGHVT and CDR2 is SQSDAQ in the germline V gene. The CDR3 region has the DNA TGTGCCAGCAGCCTACAGGGGGGTGGTCAGCCCCAGCATTTT. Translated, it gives CASSLQGGGQPQHF.

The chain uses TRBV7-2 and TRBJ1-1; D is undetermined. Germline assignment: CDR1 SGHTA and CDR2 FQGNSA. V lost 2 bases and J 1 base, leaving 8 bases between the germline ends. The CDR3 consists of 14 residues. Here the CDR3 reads CASSLSGRNTEAFF. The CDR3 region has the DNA TGTGCCAGCAGCTTATCGGGTAGGAACACTGAAGCTTTCTTT.

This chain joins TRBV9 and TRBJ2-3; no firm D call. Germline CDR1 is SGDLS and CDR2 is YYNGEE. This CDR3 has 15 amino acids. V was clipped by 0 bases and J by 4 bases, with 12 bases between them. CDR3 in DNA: TGTGCCAGCAGCGTAGGTGGGAATGGCGCAGATACGCAGTATTTT. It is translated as CASSVGGNGADTQYF.

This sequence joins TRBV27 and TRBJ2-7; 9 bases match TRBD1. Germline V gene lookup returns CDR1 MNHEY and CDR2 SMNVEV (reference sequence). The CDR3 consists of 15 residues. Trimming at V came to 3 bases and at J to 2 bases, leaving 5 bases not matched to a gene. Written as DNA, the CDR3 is TGTGCCAGCAGTTTTGACCGACAGGGGGCCTACGAGCAGTACTTC. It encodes CASSFDRQGAYEQYF.

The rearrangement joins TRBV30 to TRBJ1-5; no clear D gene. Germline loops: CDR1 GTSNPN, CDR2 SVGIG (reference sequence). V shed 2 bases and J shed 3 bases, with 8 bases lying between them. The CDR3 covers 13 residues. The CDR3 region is CAWSRAINQPQHF. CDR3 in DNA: TGTGCCTGGAGTAGGGCAATCAATCAGCCCCAGCATTTT. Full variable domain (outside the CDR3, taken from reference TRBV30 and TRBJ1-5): SQTIHQWPATLVQPVGSPLSLECTVEGTSNPNLYWYRQAAGRGLQLLFYSVGIGQISSEVPQNLSASRPQDRQFILSSKKLLLSDSGFYLCAWSRAINQPQHFGDGTRLSIL.